The 10 T cell receptor beta chains below come from one sample, sequenced in a study of human T cells and chemical hapten exposure. The time point was: patch test 3, about 24 weeks after DPC sensitization. Treatment in this sample: therapeutic diphenylcyclopropenone sensitization with weekly scalp DPC. One entry per CDR3 protein results from TCRdb running MiXCR on the RACE reads. The sample records roughly 84,000 distinct CDR3 sequences, approximately 10% being singletons. Sequences were derived from whole blood, sampled in connection with sensitization to the hapten diphenylcyclopropenone (DPC). Receptors were obtained from a woman aged 50 to 60 with alopecia areata. Some clones in this sample may be carry-over from other donors' samples.

J is TRBJ1-5 and V is TRBV21-1; TRBD1 is the table's D call, not checked against the DNA. TRBV21-1 is flagged as a pseudogene. The CDR3 extends over 17 amino acids. The CDR3 here is CASEVGIDRDSNQPQHF. CDR3 in DNA: TGTGCCAGCGAGGTTGGAATCGACAGGGATAGCAATCAGCCCCAGCATTTT.

This clonotype has more than one count but fewer than ten. V and J are TRBV7-3 and TRBJ2-2; 8 nucleotides match TRBD1. Germline V CDR1 and CDR2: SGHTA, FQGTGA. The CDR3 totals 17 residues. Trimming took 1 base from V and 1 from J; bases not matched to a gene: 5. The CDR3 is CASSLRAGTGNTGELFF. The CDR3 nucleotides read TGTGCCAGCAGCTTAAGGGCCGGGACAGGGAACACCGGGGAGCTGTTTTTT.

This clonotype occurred many times. The rearrangement links TRBV5-1 to TRBJ2-1, with TRBD2 as a possible D gene (6 bases). The germline V gene has CDR1 SGHRS and CDR2 YFSETQ. V was clipped by 4 bases and J by 10 bases, with 15 bases between them. The CDR3 loop spans 13 amino acids. CDR3 protein: CASSRSERAEQFF. The CDR3 DNA sequence: TGCGCCAGCAGCCGGAGCGAGCGGGCAGAGCAGTTCTTC.

This clonotype was seen many times. The chain combines TRBV12-3 or TRBV12-4 with TRBJ2-1; D possibly corresponds to TRBD2 (6 bases). The CDR3 covers 17 residues. V lost 2 bases to trimming and J lost 5 bases, with 19 bases between them. The CDR3 DNA follows: TGTGCCAGCAGTTTAACCGTCCGGGACTGGCGAGACAATGAGCAGTTCTTC. The encoded protein is CASSLTVRDWRDNEQFF.

This clonotype was observed a few times. The V and J genes are TRBV6-6 and TRBJ1-5; no reliable D call. This CDR3 is built from 15 residues. With 6 bases removed from V and 2 bases from J, the gap between germline ends came to 14 bases. The germline CDR1 and CDR2 sequences are MNHNY and SVGAGI (reference sequence). This CDR3 is CASSKEELGNQPQHF. The DNA of the CDR3 is TGTGCCAGCAGCAAAGAGGAACTGGGCAATCAGCCCCAGCATTTT.

Details on this clonotype: Because it lacks the conserved phenylalanine or tryptophan at the end, this CDR3 is likely a read error. The V gene is TRBV30, the J gene TRBJ2-4; D is perhaps TRBD2 (5 bases). V was trimmed by 0 bases and J by 0 bases, leaving 12 bases between them. The CDR3 is 16 amino acids. Germline V lookup: CDR1 GTSNPN, CDR2 SVGIG (reference sequence). As DNA, the CDR3 is TGTGCCTGGAGTGTACTAGGGTTGGGAGCCAAAAACATTCAGTACTCC. It specifies CAWSVLGLGAKNIQYS.

The gene calls are TRBV7-9 and TRBJ2-7, with TRBD1 matching 8 bases. V was pared by 6 bases and J by 5 bases, with 6 bases of the junction left unmatched. The length of the CDR3 is 13 residues. Per germline, CDR1 SEHNR and CDR2 FQNEAQ (reference sequence). For the CDR3, the DNA is TGTGCCAGCAGGGGGGGACAGGCTGACGAGCAGTACTTC. This sequence encodes CASRGGQADEQYF.

The table lists this clonotype with many counts. V gene TRBV28 combines with J gene TRBJ1-6; D remains unclear. The CDR3 is 14 amino acids. Germline CDR1 MDHEN, CDR2 SYDVKM. The V end lost 1 base, the J end lost 7 bases, and 8 bases lay between the germline ends. CDR3 DNA: TGTGCCAGCAGTTTATTTGGTAGGAATTCACCCCTCCACTTT. Its protein is CASSLFGRNSPLHF. Complete variable domain (other parts from reference TRBV28 and TRBJ1-6): DVKVTQSSRYLVKRTGEKVFLECVQDMDHENMFWYRQDPGLGLRLIYFSYDVKMKEKGDIPEGYSVSREKKERFSLILESASTNQTSMYLCASSLFGRNSPLHFGNGTRLTVT.

The sample holds a few counts of this clonotype. This chain joins TRBV5-5 and TRBJ2-7, with 9 bases that match TRBD2. Germline V gives CDR1 SGHKS, CDR2 YYEKEE (reference sequence). The CDR3 consists of 16 residues. The trim removed 1 base at V and 7 bases at J, leaving 12 bases unmatched. The chain's CDR3 is CASSLSGSGGPWEQYF. The CDR3 DNA follows: TGTGCCAGCAGCTTGAGCGGTAGCGGGGGCCCCTGGGAGCAGTACTTC.

The V call is TRBV19, the J call TRBJ2-5; no clear D. The CDR3 runs 13 residues. Per germline, CDR1 LNHDA and CDR2 SQIVND (reference sequence). The germline V and J ends were trimmed by 5 bases and 4 bases, with 11 bases remaining between them. The CDR3 loop reads CASSSQHRETQYF. For the CDR3, the DNA is TGTGCCAGTAGTTCTCAACACAGAGAGACCCAGTACTTC. Complete variable domain (other parts from reference TRBV19 and TRBJ2-5): DGGITQSPKYLFRKEGQNVTLSCEQNLNHDAMYWYRQDPGQGLRLIYYSQIVNDFQKGDIAEGYSVSREKKESFPLTVTSAQKNPTAFYLCASSSQHRETQYFGPGTRLLVL.